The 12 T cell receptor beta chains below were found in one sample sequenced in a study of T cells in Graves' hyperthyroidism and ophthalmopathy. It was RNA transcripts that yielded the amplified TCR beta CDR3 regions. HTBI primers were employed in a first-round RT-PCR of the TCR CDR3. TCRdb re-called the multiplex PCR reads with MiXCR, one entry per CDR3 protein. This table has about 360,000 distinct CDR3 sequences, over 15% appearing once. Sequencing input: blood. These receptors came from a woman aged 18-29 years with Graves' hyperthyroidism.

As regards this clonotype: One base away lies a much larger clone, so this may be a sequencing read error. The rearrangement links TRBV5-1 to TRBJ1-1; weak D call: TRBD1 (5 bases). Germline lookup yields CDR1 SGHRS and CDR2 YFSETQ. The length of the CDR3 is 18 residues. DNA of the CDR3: TGCGCCAGCAGCCTGGGGGGTCTCGGTTCTTACGACAACACTGAAGCTTGCTTT. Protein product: CASSLGGLGSYDNTEACF.

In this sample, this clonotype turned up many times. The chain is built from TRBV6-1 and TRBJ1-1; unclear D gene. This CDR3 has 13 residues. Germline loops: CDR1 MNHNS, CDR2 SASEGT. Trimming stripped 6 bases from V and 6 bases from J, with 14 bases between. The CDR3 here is CASRAAPRAEAFF. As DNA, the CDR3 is TGTGCCAGCAGGGCGGCCCCTCGCGCTGAAGCTTTCTTT.

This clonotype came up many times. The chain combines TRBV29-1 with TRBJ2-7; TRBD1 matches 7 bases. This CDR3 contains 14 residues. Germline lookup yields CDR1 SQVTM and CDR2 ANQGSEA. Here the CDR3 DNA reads TGCACGAAGGGGGCGGACAGGCGGTCCTACGAGCAGTACTTC. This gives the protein CTKGADRRSYEQYF.

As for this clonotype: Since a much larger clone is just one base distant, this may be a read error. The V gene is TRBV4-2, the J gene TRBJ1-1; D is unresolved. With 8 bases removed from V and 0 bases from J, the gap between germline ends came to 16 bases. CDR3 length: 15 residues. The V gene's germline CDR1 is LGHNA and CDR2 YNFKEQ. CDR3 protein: CASGPPKVMNTEAFF. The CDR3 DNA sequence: TGTGCCAGCGGCCCCCCAAAGGTTATGAACACTGAAGCTTTCTTT.

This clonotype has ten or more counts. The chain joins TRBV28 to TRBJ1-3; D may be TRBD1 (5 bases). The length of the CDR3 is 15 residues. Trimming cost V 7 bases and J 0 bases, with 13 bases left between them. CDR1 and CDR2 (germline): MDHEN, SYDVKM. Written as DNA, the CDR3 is TGTGCCAGCAATCTGGGGCCAAACTCTGGAAACACCATATATTTT. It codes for CASNLGPNSGNTIYF.

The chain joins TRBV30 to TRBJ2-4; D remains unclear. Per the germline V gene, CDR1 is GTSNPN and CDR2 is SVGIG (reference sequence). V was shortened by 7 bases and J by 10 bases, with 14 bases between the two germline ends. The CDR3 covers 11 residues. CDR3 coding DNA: TGTGCCTCCACGAAAGGACGGATTCAGTACTTC. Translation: CASTKGRIQYF.

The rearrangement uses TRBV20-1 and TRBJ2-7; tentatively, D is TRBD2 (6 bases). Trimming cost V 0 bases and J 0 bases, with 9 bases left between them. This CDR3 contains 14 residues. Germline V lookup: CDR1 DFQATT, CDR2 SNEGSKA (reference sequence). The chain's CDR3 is CSAREAGSSYEQYF. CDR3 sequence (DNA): TGCAGTGCTAGAGAAGCGGGTAGCTCCTACGAGCAGTACTTC.

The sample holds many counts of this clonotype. In DNA form, the CDR3 reads TGTGCCAGCAGTGTAGTTGGGACCCAGTACTTC. Its translation: CASSVVGTQYF. V is TRBV2 and J is TRBJ2-5; D gene uncertain. CDR3 length: 11 amino acids. Germline values: CDR1 SNHLY, CDR2 FYNNEI. V was clipped by 4 bases and J by 7 bases, with 7 bases between them.

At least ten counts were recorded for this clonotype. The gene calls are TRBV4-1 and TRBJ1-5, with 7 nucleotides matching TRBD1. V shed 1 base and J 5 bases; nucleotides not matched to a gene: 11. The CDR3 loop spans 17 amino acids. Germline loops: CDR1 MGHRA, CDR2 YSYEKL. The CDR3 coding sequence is TGCGCCAGCAGCCAAGGTCCAGGGGGAGTTGGGCATCAGCCCCAGCATTTT. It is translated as CASSQGPGGVGHQPQHF.

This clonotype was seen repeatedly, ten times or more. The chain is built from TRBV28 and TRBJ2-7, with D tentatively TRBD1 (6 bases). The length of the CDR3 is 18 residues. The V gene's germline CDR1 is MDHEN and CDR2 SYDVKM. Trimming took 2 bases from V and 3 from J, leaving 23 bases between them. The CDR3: CASSLGDGTLIWVYEQYF. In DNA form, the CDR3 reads TGTGCCAGCAGTTTAGGGGACGGGACACTCATTTGGGTCTACGAGCAGTACTTC.

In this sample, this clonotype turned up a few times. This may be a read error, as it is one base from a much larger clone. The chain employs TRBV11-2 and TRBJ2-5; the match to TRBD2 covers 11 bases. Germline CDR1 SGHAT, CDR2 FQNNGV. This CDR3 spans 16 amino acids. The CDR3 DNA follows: TGTGCCAGCAGCTTTGGTAGCGGGGGGGCCAGGGAGACCAAGTACTTC. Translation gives CASSFGSGGARETKYF.

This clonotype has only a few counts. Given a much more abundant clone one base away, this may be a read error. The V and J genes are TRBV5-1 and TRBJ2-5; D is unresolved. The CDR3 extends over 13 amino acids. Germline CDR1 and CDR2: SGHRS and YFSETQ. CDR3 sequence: CASSLGATETKYF. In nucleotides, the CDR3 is TGCGCCAGCAGCTTGGGGGCGACTGAGACCAAGTACTTC.